A single sample is the source of the 28 T cell receptor beta chains below, sequenced in a study of blood T cell repertoires in COVID-19. The protocol was immunoSEQ multiplex PCR, while the TCRdb copy is restricted to in-frame clones and leaves out a portion. This table has some 31,000 clones, almost 80% appearing once. The sample comprised peripheral blood. All receptors derive from a woman aged 60-75 years with acute or convalescent COVID-19.

CDR3 loop: CASSDSRTSGDSTDTQYF. CDR3 bases: TGTGCCAGCAGTGACTCACGGACTAGCGGGGATAGCACAGATACGCAGTATTTT. The genes are TRBV6-4 and TRBJ2-3, with 12 bases matching TRBD2. V lost 0 bases and J lost 0; bases outside the gene matches: 4. From germline, CDR1 is MRHNA and CDR2 SNTAGT. There are 18 residues in the CDR3.

The chain combines TRBV19 with TRBJ2-5; 7 positions match TRBD1. This CDR3 has 13 amino acids. V trimming: 6 bases; J trimming: 5 bases; junction bases outside the gene matches: 6. Germline lookup yields CDR1 LNHDA and CDR2 SQIVND (reference sequence). The CDR3 nucleotides are TGTGCCAGTAGCCGACAGGGTAGGGAGACCCAGTACTTC. Its protein product is CASSRQGRETQYF.

This sequence joins TRBV5-1 and TRBJ2-5; maybe TRBD2 (7 bases). The CDR3 contains 14 residues. Trimming cost V 0 bases and J 4 bases, with 10 bases left between them. Germline CDR1 is SGHRS and CDR2 is YFSETQ. The DNA for the CDR3 is TGCGCCAGCAGCTTGGCGGGGGGCGGAGAGACCCAGTACTTC. Its translation: CASSLAGGGETQYF.

This rearrangement joins TRBV6-1 to TRBJ1-5; D is unclear. V lost 1 base to trimming and J lost 2 bases, with 12 bases between them. This CDR3 spans 16 amino acids. Germline V gene lookup returns CDR1 MNHNS and CDR2 SASEGT. In DNA, the CDR3 is TGTGCCAGCAGTGAAGTGGAGCTGAGGGGCAATCAGCCCCAGCATTTT. Translated, it gives CASSEVELRGNQPQHF.

This chain joins TRBV9 and TRBJ1-3, with 7 bases fitting TRBD1. CDR3 length equals 16 residues. In germline, CDR1 is SGDLS, CDR2 YYNGEE. Trimming took 4 bases from V and 1 from J; bases not matched to a gene: 8. CDR3 sequence: CASSWGQQGSGNTIYF. DNA for the CDR3: TGTGCCAGCAGCTGGGGACAGCAAGGGTCTGGAAACACCATATATTTT.

The chain joins TRBV6-6 to TRBJ2-7, with 9 nucleotides matching TRBD1. Germline V gene lookup returns CDR1 MNHNY and CDR2 SVGAGI (reference sequence). The CDR3 covers 14 residues. V trimming: 6 bases; J trimming: 2 bases; junction bases outside the gene matches: 5. The CDR3 DNA follows: TGTGCCAGCAGCCTCGGGACAGGGCCCTACGAGCAGTACTTC. Its protein product is CASSLGTGPYEQYF.

In its sample, this clone was seen a few times. This chain joins TRBV6-5 and TRBJ2-3; a possible D gene is TRBD1 (7 bases). CDR3 length: 14 amino acids. V lost 8 bases to trimming and J lost 4 bases, with 16 bases between them. Germline V gene data show CDR1 as MNHEY and CDR2 as SVGAGI. The CDR3 coding sequence is TGTGCCAGCTGGAGGGGGCAGGGCGCAGATACGCAGTATTTT. The encoded protein is CASWRGQGADTQYF.

The V call is TRBV6-2 or TRBV6-3, the J call TRBJ2-1; TRBD1 is a possible D gene (6 bases). The CDR3 totals 11 residues. V was cut by 6 bases and J by 10 bases, with 10 bases left in between. Germline assignment: CDR1 MNHEY and CDR2 SVGEGT. CDR3 coding DNA: TGTGCCAGCAGCCAGGGGCTGGAGCAGTTCTTC. Its protein product is CASSQGLEQFF.

The chain uses TRBV5-1 and TRBJ2-3, with 11 bases matching TRBD2. Germline V CDR1 and CDR2: SGHRS, YFSETQ. The CDR3 runs to 16 residues. V was pared by 0 bases and J by 5 bases, with 5 bases of the junction left unmatched. The CDR3 DNA reads as TGCGCCAGCAGCTTGGGGATAGCGGGGGGGCTAGATACGCAGTATTTT. It translates to CASSLGIAGGLDTQYF.

This clone came up a few times. The chain employs TRBV18 and TRBJ1-1, with 8 nucleotides matching TRBD1. CDR1 and CDR2 (germline): KGHSH, LQKENI. V lost 5 bases, J lost 4 bases, and 3 bases stayed unmatched. The CDR3 covers 13 residues. The CDR3 loop is CASSGTGGTEAFF. The DNA for the CDR3 is TGTGCCAGCTCAGGAACAGGGGGCACTGAAGCTTTCTTT.

J is TRBJ2-3 and V is TRBV2; D is perhaps TRBD1 (6 bases). CDR1 and CDR2 (germline): SNHLY, FYNNEI. V lost 2 bases, J lost 14 bases, and 14 bases lay in between. The CDR3 loop spans 12 amino acids. CDR3 residues: CASSETGQWWYF. In DNA form, the CDR3 reads TGTGCCAGCAGTGAAACAGGGCAATGGTGGTATTTT. Variable domain in full (rest from reference TRBV2 and TRBJ2-3): EPEVTQTPSHQVTQMGQEVILRCVPISNHLYFYWYRQILGQKVEFLVSFYNNEISEKSEIFDDQFSVERPDGSNFTLKIRSTKLEDSAMYFCASSETGQWWYFGPGTRLTVL.

CDR3 protein: CASSGAGTDTF. The CDR3 nucleotides read TGTGCCAGCAGTGGAGCCGGGACAGACACCTTC. This chain uses TRBV2 with TRBJ1-2; TRBD1 matches at 7 bases. Germline CDR1 SNHLY, CDR2 FYNNEI. The CDR3 has 11 amino acids. Unmatched junction bases numbered 5, after V lost 4 bases and J lost 12 bases.

The chain couples TRBV5-1 to TRBJ2-1, with a weak D call TRBD2 (5 bases). CDR3 length: 13 residues. Germline V CDR1 and CDR2: SGHRS, YFSETQ. V dropped 5 bases and J dropped 8 bases, with 14 bases sitting between them. CDR3 DNA sequence: TGCGCCAGCAGACACCCGGGGAGAGATGAGCAGTTCTTC. Translating it yields CASRHPGRDEQFF.

V usage is TRBV6-5 and J usage is TRBJ2-1; no firm D call. Trimming stripped 2 bases from V and 7 bases from J, with 12 bases between. Germline V lookup: CDR1 MNHEY, CDR2 SVGAGI. The CDR3 length is 14 residues. This CDR3 is CASSYEIAGNEQFF. CDR3 nucleotides: TGTGCCAGCAGTTACGAGATAGCTGGGAATGAGCAGTTCTTC.

V gene TRBV5-6 combines with J gene TRBJ2-7, with 8 nucleotides matching TRBD2. The trim removed 4 bases at V and 6 bases at J, leaving 15 bases unmatched. This CDR3 region has 16 residues. The V gene's germline CDR1 is SGHDT and CDR2 YYEEEE. The chain's CDR3 is CASSPDRGTRGSEQYF. The CDR3 DNA reads as TGTGCCAGCAGCCCCGACCGCGGGACTAGGGGATCCGAGCAGTACTTC.

The J gene is TRBJ1-2, the V gene TRBV10-2; TRBD1 matches at 8 bases. Germline trimming cut 6 bases from V and 2 bases from J; bases unmatched to any gene: 17. The germline CDR1 and CDR2 sequences are WSHSY and SAAADI. CDR3 length equals 18 residues. Here the CDR3 reads CASRASDGAGGENYGYTF. CDR3 nucleotides: TGCGCCAGCAGGGCCTCCGACGGGGCAGGGGGCGAGAACTATGGCTACACCTTC.

The V gene is TRBV5-8, the J gene TRBJ2-3, with D tentatively TRBD1 (7 bases). The germline V gene has CDR1 SGHTS and CDR2 YDEGEE. Deletions cut 4 bases from V and 5 bases from J, with 17 bases between. This CDR3 has 15 amino acids. The DNA for the CDR3 is TGTGCCAGCAGCCAGGGGGGCCGGTTGGGAGATACGCAGTATTTT. Amino acid sequence: CASSQGGRLGDTQYF.

This chain uses TRBV12-3 or TRBV12-4 with TRBJ1-1; 10 bases line up with TRBD1. V lost 6 bases, J lost 8 bases, and 6 bases stayed unmatched. CDR3 size: 13 residues. DNA of the CDR3: TGTGCCAGCAGCCGACAGGGGGCGCGGGAAGCTTTCTTT. This gives the protein CASSRQGAREAFF.

This chain joins TRBV7-3 and TRBJ2-3; possible D gene TRBD1, 6 bases. The V end was cut by 5 bases, the J end by 0 bases, with 15 bases between. Germline CDR1 is SGHTA and CDR2 is FQGTGA. The CDR3 spans 16 residues. The CDR3 reads CASSAQGGASTDTQYF. The DNA of the CDR3 is TGTGCCAGCAGCGCTCAAGGGGGAGCTAGCACAGATACGCAGTATTTT. Drawing the rest from reference TRBV7-3 and TRBJ2-3, the complete variable domain is GAGVSQTPSNKVTEKGKYVELRCDPISGHTALYWYRQSLGQGPEFLIYFQGTGAADDSGLPNDRFFAVRPEGSVSTLKIQRTERGDSAVYLCASSAQGGASTDTQYFGPGTRLTVL.

Here the CDR3 DNA reads TGCGCCAGCAGTGTAGACAGAAATCAGCCCCAGCATTTT. It codes for CASSVDRNQPQHF. The chain links TRBV10-2 to TRBJ1-5; possibly TRBD1 for D (5 bases). V lost 4 bases to trimming and J lost 4 bases, with 8 bases between them. CDR3 size: 13 residues. The germline V gene has CDR1 WSHSY and CDR2 SAAADI.

The V call is TRBV13, the J call TRBJ1-3; 12 bases are a match to TRBD1. V trimming: 2 bases; J trimming: 0 bases; junction bases outside the gene matches: 5. Germline values: CDR1 PRHDT, CDR2 FYEKMQ (reference sequence). The CDR3 loop spans 18 amino acids. CDR3 sequence reads: CASSLIPGQGASGNTIYF. Written as DNA, the CDR3 is TGTGCCAGCAGCTTAATCCCGGGACAGGGGGCCTCTGGAAACACCATATATTTT.

This sequence joins TRBV19 and TRBJ2-7; TRBD2 is a possible D gene (6 bases). The germline V and J ends were trimmed by 3 bases and 3 bases, with 15 bases remaining between them. Germline lookup yields CDR1 LNHDA and CDR2 SQIVND (reference sequence). CDR3 length: 15 residues. CDR3 sequence: CASSMVGGPNYEQYF. DNA for the CDR3: TGTGCCAGTAGTATGGTGGGGGGACCCAACTACGAGCAGTACTTC.

The chain combines TRBV11-3 with TRBJ1-6; tentative D call: TRBD1 (6 bases). Germline loops: CDR1 SGHNT, CDR2 YENEEA. The V gene lost 5 bases and the J gene lost 7 bases, with 9 bases spanning the gap. The CDR3 spans 13 residues. The CDR3 sequence: CASSTGLNSPLHF. The CDR3 DNA reads TGTGCCAGCAGCACAGGGCTGAATTCACCCCTCCACTTT.

This rearrangement joins TRBV5-1 to TRBJ1-1; perhaps TRBD1 as D (5 bases). CDR3 length: 14 amino acids. The V end lost 6 bases, the J end lost 1 base, and 13 bases lay between the germline ends. Germline-derived CDR1 and CDR2 are SGHRS and YFSETQ. The DNA for the CDR3 is TGCGCCAGCAAGGAGGGGCATTCGAACACTGAAGCTTTCTTT. The encoded protein is CASKEGHSNTEAFF.

The chain combines TRBV27 with TRBJ1-1, with D perhaps matching TRBD1 (6 bases). This CDR3 has 13 amino acids. Trimming took off 8 bases at V and 6 bases at J, with 16 bases between the two ends. Germline lookup yields CDR1 MNHEY and CDR2 SMNVEV (reference sequence). CDR3 residues: CASGRGLRAEAFF. The DNA for the CDR3 is TGTGCCAGCGGGCGGGGGCTTAGGGCTGAAGCTTTCTTT.

The chain combines TRBV30 with TRBJ1-1; maybe TRBD1 (6 bases). Deletions cut 2 bases from V and 10 bases from J, with 20 bases between. Germline loops: CDR1 GTSNPN, CDR2 SVGIG (reference sequence). This CDR3 contains 14 residues. CDR3 in amino acids: CAWSNTDRMLAAFF. The CDR3 nucleotides read TGTGCCTGGAGTAATACCGACAGGATGTTAGCAGCTTTCTTT.

This chain uses TRBV12-3 or TRBV12-4 with TRBJ1-2; 8 nucleotides agree with TRBD1. The CDR3 extends over 12 amino acids. V was clipped by 10 bases and J by 4 bases; unmatched bases: 5. The CDR3 loop reads CAIRTGTYGYTF. DNA for the CDR3: TGTGCCATCCGGACAGGGACCTATGGCTACACCTTC.

V and J are TRBV25-1 and TRBJ1-2; the D gene is possibly TRBD1 (5 bases). This CDR3 region has 13 residues. Trimming cost V 9 bases and J 7 bases, with 18 bases left between them. Per germline, CDR1 MGHDK and CDR2 SYGVNS. CDR3 nucleotide sequence: TGTGCCAGTTGGGAGGGGAGAACGGGTGGCTACACCTTC. Its translation is CASWEGRTGGYTF.